The present T cell receptor beta chain was sequenced within a study of PD-L1 blockade in urothelial cancer. Study in general: Blood was evaluated 3 weeks (second dose) and 6 weeks after therapy began.

This clone showed up just a few times. CDR3 length: 17 amino acids. V lost 0 bases to trimming and J lost 6 bases; unmatched junction nucleotides: 10. Germline values: CDR1 PRHDT, CDR2 FYEKMQ (reference sequence). Assay used: immunoSEQ multiplex PCR; TCRdb lists only in-frame clones, some missing. The sample lists 43,000 or so clones, approximately 80% occurring once. The time point was: pretreatment peripheral blood. J is TRBJ1-1 and V is TRBV13, with 10 bases lining up with TRBD1. This TCR was recovered from a man aged 55 to 70 with urothelial cancer. The sample was PBMCs, taken around atezolizumab (anti-PD-L1) treatment. As DNA, the CDR3 is TGTGCCAGCAGCTTAGGAGGGACAGGGGAGGTTGGGCCTGAAGCTTTCTTT. Residues: CASSLGGTGEVGPEAFF. Supplemented by reference TRBV13 and TRBJ1-1, the full variable domain reads AAGVIQSPRHLIKEKRETATLKCYPIPRHDTVYWYQQGPGQDPQFLISFYEKMQSDKGSIPDRFSAQQFSDYHSELNMSSLELGDSALYFCASSLGGTGEVGPEAFFGQGTRLTVV.